Presented here are 8 T cell receptor beta chains from one specimen sequenced in a study of blood T cell repertoires in COVID-19. The data were produced by immunoSEQ multiplex PCR, yet TCRdb's version contains in-frame clones alone and is incomplete. The sample has fewer than 180,000 clones; about 86% are singletons. The sequenced sample was peripheral blood. The receptors were sampled from a man aged 65-85 years with acute or convalescent COVID-19.

The J gene is TRBJ2-3, the V gene TRBV16; no clear D gene. The CDR3 has 14 residues. V lost 4 bases, J lost 3 bases, and 11 bases lay in between. From germline, CDR1 is KGHSY and CDR2 FQNENV. CDR3 bases: TGTGCCAGCAGCCGCTCGTCAGTGACAGATACGCAGTATTTT. Translation gives CASSRSSVTDTQYF. Combining the CDR3 with reference TRBV16 and TRBJ2-3 gives the whole variable domain GEEVAQTPKHLVRGEGQKAKLYCAPIKGHSYVFWYQQVLKNEFKFLISFQNENVFDETGMPKERFSAKCLPNSPCSLEIQATKLEDSAVYFCASSRSSVTDTQYFGPGTRLTVL.

The rearrangement uses TRBV6-1 and TRBJ1-4; 9 bases align to TRBD1. J lost 6 bases, V lost 4 bases, and 9 bases had no gene match. Germline-derived CDR1 and CDR2 are MNHNS and SASEGT. The CDR3 has 16 amino acids. The CDR3 sequence: CASSVPTGGGDEKLFF. The CDR3 DNA reads as TGTGCCAGCAGTGTCCCAACAGGGGGCGGAGATGAAAAACTGTTTTTT.

The V and J genes are TRBV5-4 and TRBJ2-1; 7 bases match TRBD2. Germline CDR1 SGHNT, CDR2 YYREEE (reference sequence). The CDR3 consists of 16 residues. Trimming at V came to 0 bases and at J to 4 bases, leaving 7 bases not matched to a gene. Here the CDR3 DNA reads TGTGCCAGCAGCTTGGGTACGTCTAGCGGTTACAATGAGCAGTTCTTC. Protein product: CASSLGTSSGYNEQFF.

V is TRBV7-9 and J is TRBJ2-2, with 11 bases fitting TRBD2. This CDR3 has 16 residues. The germline CDR1 and CDR2 sequences are SEHNR and FQNEAQ (reference sequence). V shed 4 bases, J shed 10 bases, and the junction held 11 bases outside the gene matches. DNA of the CDR3: TGTGCCAGCAGCTCAACGACACTAGCGGGAGTCGAGGAGCTGTTTTTT. Translation gives CASSSTTLAGVEELFF.

This chain uses TRBV3-1 (or the pseudogene TRBV3-2) with TRBJ2-2; 9 nucleotides agree with TRBD2. CDR3 length: 14 residues. The V gene end was trimmed by 4 bases and the J gene end by 6 bases; junction bases not matched to a gene: 3. CDR1 and CDR2 from the germline V gene are LGHDT and YNNKEL (reference sequence). The CDR3 DNA reads as TGTGCCAGCAGCCTTAGCGGGAGCCCCGGGGAGCTGTTTTTT. This encodes CASSLSGSPGELFF.

The chain has TRBV14 and TRBJ1-1; 8 bases are a match to TRBD1. V lost 5 bases to trimming and J lost 0 bases; unmatched junction nucleotides: 5. Germline CDR1 and CDR2: SGHDN and FVKESK. The CDR3 loop spans 15 amino acids. This CDR3 reads CASSARTGLNTEAFF. CDR3 DNA sequence: TGTGCCAGCAGCGCCCGGACAGGGTTGAACACTGAAGCTTTCTTT.

The chain uses TRBV28 and TRBJ2-1; a possible D gene is TRBD2 (6 bases). The CDR3 loop spans 16 amino acids. Germline loops: CDR1 MDHEN, CDR2 SYDVKM. V was clipped by 1 base and J by 6 bases, with 16 bases between them. The CDR3 sequence: CASSLFGGALVNEQFF. The CDR3 nucleotides read TGTGCCAGCAGTTTATTCGGCGGGGCGCTGGTCAATGAGCAGTTCTTC.

CDR3 nucleotides: TGTGCCAGCAGCTTAGTTGTGGGGAGCTCCTACAATGAGCAGTTCTTC. It translates to CASSLVVGSSYNEQFF. The chain employs TRBV7-2 and TRBJ2-1; D is perhaps TRBD2 (5 bases). CDR3 length: 16 residues. Germline assignment: CDR1 SGHTA and CDR2 FQGNSA. V dropped 1 base and J dropped 0 bases, with 10 bases sitting between them.